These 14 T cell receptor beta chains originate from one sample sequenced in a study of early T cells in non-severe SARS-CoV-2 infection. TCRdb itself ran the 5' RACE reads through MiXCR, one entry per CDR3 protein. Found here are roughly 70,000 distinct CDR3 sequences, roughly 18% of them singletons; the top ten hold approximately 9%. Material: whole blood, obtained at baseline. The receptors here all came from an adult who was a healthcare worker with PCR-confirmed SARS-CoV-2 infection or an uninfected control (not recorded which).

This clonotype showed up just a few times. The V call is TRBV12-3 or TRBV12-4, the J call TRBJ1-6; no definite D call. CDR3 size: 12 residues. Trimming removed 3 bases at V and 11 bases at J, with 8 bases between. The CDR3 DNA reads TGTGCCAGCAGTTTTCTCGGCGCACCCCTCCACTTT. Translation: CASSFLGAPLHF.

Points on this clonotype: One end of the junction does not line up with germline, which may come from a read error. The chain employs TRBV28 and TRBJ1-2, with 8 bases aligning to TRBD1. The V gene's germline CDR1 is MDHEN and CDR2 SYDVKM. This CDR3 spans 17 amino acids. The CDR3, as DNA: TGTGCCAGCAGTTTAAATGTTCCCGGACAGGGACCCTATGTCTACACCTTC. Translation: CASSLNVPGQGPYVYTF.

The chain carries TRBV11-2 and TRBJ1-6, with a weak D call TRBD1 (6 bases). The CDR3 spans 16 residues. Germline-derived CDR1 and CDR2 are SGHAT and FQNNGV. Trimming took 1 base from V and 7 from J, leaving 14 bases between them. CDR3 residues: CASSLAGGSLNSPLHF. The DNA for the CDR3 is TGTGCCAGCAGCTTAGCCGGGGGCTCATTGAATTCACCCCTCCACTTT. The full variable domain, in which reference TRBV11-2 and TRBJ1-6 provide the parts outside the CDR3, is EAGVAQSPRYKIIEKRQSVAFWCNPISGHATLYWYQQILGQGPKLLIQFQNNGVVDDSQLPKDRFSAERLKGVDSTLKIQPAKLEDSAVYLCASSLAGGSLNSPLHFGNGTRLTVT.

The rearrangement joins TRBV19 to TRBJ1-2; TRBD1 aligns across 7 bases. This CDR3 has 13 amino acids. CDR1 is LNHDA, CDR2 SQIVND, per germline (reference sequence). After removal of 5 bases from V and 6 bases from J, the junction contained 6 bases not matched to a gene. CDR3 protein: CASSPTGQDGYTF. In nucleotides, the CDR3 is TGTGCCAGTAGTCCGACAGGGCAGGATGGCTACACCTTC.

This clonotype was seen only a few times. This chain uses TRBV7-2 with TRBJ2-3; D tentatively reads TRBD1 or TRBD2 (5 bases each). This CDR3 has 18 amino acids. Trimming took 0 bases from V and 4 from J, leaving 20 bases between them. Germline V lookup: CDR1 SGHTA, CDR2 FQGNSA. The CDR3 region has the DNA TGTGCCAGCAGCTTAGCCTTAGGAAAAGGCTGGGACGCAGATACGCAGTATTTT. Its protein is CASSLALGKGWDADTQYF. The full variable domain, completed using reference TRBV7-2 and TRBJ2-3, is GAGVSQSPSNKVTEKGKDVELRCDPISGHTALYWYRQSLGQGLEFLIYFQGNSAPDKSGLPSDRFSAERTGGSVSTLTIQRTQQEDSAVYLCASSLALGKGWDADTQYFGPGTRLTVL.

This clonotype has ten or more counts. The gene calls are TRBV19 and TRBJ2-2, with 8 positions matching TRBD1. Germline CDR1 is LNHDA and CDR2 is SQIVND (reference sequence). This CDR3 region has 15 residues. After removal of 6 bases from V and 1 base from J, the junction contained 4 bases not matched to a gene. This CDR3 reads CASRRDRLNTGELFF. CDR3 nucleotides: TGTGCCAGTAGGAGGGACAGGTTGAACACCGGGGAGCTGTTTTTT.

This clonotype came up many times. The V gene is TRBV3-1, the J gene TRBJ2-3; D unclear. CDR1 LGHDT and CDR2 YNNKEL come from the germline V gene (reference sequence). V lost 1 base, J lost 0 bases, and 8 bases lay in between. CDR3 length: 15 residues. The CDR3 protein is CASSQAATSTDTQYF. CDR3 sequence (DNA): TGTGCCAGCAGCCAAGCGGCGACTAGCACAGATACGCAGTATTTT.

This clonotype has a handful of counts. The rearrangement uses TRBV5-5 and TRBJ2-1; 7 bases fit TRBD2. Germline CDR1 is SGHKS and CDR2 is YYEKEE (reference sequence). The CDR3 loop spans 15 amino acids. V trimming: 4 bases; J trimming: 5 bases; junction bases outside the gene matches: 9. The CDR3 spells CASSPGPLADNEQFF. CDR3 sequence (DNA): TGTGCCAGCAGCCCCGGGCCTCTAGCGGACAATGAGCAGTTCTTC.

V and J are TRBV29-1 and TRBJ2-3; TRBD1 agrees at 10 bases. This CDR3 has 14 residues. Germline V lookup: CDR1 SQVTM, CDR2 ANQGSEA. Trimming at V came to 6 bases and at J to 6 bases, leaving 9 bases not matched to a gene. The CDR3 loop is CSVGQGGRVDTQYF. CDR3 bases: TGCAGCGTCGGACAGGGGGGGCGTGTTGATACGCAGTATTTT.

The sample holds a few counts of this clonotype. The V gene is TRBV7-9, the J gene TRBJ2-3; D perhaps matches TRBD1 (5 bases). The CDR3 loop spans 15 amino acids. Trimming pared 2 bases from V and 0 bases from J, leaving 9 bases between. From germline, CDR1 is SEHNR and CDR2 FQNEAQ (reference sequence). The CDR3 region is CASSLLTASTDTQYF. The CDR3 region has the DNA TGTGCCAGCAGCTTATTGACAGCTAGCACAGATACGCAGTATTTT. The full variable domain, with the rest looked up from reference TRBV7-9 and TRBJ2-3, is DTGVSQNPRHKITKRGQNVTFRCDPISEHNRLYWYRQTLGQGPEFLTYFQNEAQLEKSRLLSDRFSAERPKGSFSTLEIQRTEQGDSAMYLCASSLLTASTDTQYFGPGTRLTVL.

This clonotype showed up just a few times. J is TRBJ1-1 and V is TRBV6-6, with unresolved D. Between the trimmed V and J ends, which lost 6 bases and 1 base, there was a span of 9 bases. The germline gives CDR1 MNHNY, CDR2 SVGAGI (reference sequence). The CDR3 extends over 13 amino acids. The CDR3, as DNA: TGTGCCAGCAGGGTCGACACGAACACTGAAGCTTTCTTT. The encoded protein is CASRVDTNTEAFF.

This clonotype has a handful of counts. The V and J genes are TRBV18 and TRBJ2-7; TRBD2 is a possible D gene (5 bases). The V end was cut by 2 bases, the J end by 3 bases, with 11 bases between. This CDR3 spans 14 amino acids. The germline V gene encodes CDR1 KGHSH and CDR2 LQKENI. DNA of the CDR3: TGTGCCAGCTCACCATCGTCTAGCAGCTACGAGCAGTACTTC. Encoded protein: CASSPSSSSYEQYF. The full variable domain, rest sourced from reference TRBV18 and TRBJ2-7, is NAGVMQNPRHLVRRRGQEARLRCSPMKGHSHVYWYRQLPEEGLKFMVYLQKENIIDESGMPKERFSAEFPKEGPSILRIQQVVRGDSAAYFCASSPSSSSYEQYFGPGTRLTVT.

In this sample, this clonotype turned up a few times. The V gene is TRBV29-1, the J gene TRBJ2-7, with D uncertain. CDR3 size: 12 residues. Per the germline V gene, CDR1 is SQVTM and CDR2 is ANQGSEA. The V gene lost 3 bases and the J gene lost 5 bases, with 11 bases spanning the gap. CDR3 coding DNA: TGCAGCGTTGATGGGCTAGGGAACGAGCAGTACTTC. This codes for CSVDGLGNEQYF.

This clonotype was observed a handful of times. DNA of the CDR3: TGTGCCAGCAGCTCCATTTACGAGGGGAACACTGAAGCTTTCTTT. As protein: CASSSIYEGNTEAFF. The chain employs TRBV5-7 and TRBJ1-1; D remains ambiguous. TRBV5-7 is sorted into the ORF group, with uncertain function. V lost 3 bases to trimming and J lost 1 base, with 13 bases between them. This CDR3 spans 15 amino acids.